One sample yielded the 2 T cell receptor beta chains listed below, sequenced in a study of cytomegalovirus exposure and HLA in healthy donors. Primers included in the PCR were 60 Vbeta and 13 Jbeta primers. Data came from immunoSEQ multiplex PCR; TCRdb stores just in-frame clones and leaves some out. The sample has some 150,000 clones; around 85% are singletons. Sequenced: PBMCs. All receptors come from a man in his forties or fifties in good health and CMV-seronegative.

J is TRBJ2-3 and V is TRBV4-1, with 9 bases lining up with TRBD2. Germline V lookup: CDR1 MGHRA, CDR2 YSYEKL. V lost 1 base to trimming and J lost 4 bases; unmatched junction nucleotides: 6. The CDR3 is 16 amino acids. The CDR3: CASSQGTSVMADTQYF. For the CDR3, the DNA is TGCGCCAGCAGCCAAGGGACTAGCGTAATGGCAGATACGCAGTATTTT.

For the CDR3, the DNA is TGTGCCAGCAGCCCCACCCCACAGGAGAACACTGAAGCTTTCTTT. Translating gives CASSPTPQENTEAFF. This chain uses TRBV9 with TRBJ1-1; a weak D match, TRBD1 (5 bases). Germline lookup yields CDR1 SGDLS and CDR2 YYNGEE. The CDR3 is 15 residues long. Between the trimmed V and J ends, which lost 4 bases and 1 base, there was a span of 14 bases.